This TCR beta chain was captured in a study of blood T cell repertoires in COVID-19. With 2 bases clipped from V and 10 bases from J, the junction kept 18 bases outside the gene matches. Germline assignment: CDR1 MNHNS and CDR2 SASEGT. The CDR3 is made up of 18 amino acids. The assay was immunoSEQ multiplex PCR, and TCRdb's table has in-frame clones only and misses some. The table shows under 500,000 clones, with 87% occurring only once. The sample consisted of PBMCs or T cells enriched from blood (not recorded which). This TCR derives from a young woman with acute COVID-19. The V gene is TRBV6-1, the J gene TRBJ2-1, with TRBD2 matching 9 bases. The CDR3 region is CASSERAGRAGGRGEQFF. CDR3 nucleotides: TGTGCCAGCAGTGAAAGGGCGGGACGAGCGGGAGGACGAGGCGAGCAGTTCTTC.